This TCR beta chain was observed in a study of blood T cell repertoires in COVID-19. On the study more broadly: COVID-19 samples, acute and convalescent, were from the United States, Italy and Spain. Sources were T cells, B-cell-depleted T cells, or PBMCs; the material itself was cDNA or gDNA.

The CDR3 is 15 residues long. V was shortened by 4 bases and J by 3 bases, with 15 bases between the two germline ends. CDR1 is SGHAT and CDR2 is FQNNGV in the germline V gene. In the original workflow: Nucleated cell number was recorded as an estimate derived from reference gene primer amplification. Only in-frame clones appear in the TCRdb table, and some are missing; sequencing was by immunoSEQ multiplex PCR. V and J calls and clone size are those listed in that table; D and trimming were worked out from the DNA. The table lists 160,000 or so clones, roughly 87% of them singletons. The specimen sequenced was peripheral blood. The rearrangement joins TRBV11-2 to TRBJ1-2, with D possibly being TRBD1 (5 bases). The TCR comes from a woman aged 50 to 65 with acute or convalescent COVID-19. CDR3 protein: CASSSGPPGHYGYTF. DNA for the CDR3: TGTGCCAGCAGCTCGGGCCCCCCAGGGCACTATGGCTACACCTTC.